This TCR beta chain was sequenced for a study of cytomegalovirus exposure and HLA in healthy donors. Study-level results: Solely CMV serostatus was available to characterize immune exposure.

The CDR3 contains 17 residues. Germline-derived CDR1 and CDR2 are KGHSH and LQKENI. V lost 3 bases and J lost 7; bases outside the gene matches: 10. In regard to this clone: Its antigen remains unknown.

60 Vbeta and 13 Jbeta primers were used in PCR. Produced via immunoSEQ multiplex PCR; TCRdb's table is partial and in-frame only. This sample has fewer than 200,000 clones, with around 79% found just once. Participants comprised healthy donors of bone marrow. Sequencing was carried out using PBMCs. This TCR was recovered from a man aged 40-50 years in good health and CMV-seronegative. The rearrangement links TRBV18 to TRBJ2-5, with TRBD2 matching 14 bases. This chain's CDR3 is CASSPGLAGVRDGTQYF. The DNA for the CDR3 is TGTGCCAGCTCACCGGGACTAGCGGGAGTCCGGGATGGGACCCAGTACTTC. Using reference TRBV18 and TRBJ2-5 for the parts outside the CDR3, the full variable domain is NAGVMQNPRHLVRRRGQEARLRCSPMKGHSHVYWYRQLPEEGLKFMVYLQKENIIDESGMPKERFSAEFPKEGPSILRIQQVVRGDSAAYFCASSPGLAGVRDGTQYFGPGTRLLVL.